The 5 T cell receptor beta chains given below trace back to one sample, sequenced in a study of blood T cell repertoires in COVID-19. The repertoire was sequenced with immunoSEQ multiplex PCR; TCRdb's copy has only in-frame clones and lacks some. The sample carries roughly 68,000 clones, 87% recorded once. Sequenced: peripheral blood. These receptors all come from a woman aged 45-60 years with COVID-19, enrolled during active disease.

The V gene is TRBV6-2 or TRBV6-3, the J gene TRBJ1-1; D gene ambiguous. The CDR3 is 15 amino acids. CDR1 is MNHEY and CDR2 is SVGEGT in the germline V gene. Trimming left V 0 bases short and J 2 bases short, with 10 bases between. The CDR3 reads CASSYSPGLNTEAFF. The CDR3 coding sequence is TGTGCCAGCAGTTACTCGCCGGGTTTAAACACTGAAGCTTTCTTT.

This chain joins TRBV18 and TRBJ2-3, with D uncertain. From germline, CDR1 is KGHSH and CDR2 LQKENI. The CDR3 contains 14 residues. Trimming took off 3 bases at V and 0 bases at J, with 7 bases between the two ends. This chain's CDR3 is CASSPSSSTDTQYF. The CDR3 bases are TGTGCCAGCTCACCTAGCAGCAGCACAGATACGCAGTATTTT.

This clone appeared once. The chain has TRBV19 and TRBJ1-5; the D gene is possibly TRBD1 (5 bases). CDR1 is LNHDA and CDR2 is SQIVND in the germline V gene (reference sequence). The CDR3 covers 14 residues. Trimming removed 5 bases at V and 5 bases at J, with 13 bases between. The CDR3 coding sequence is TGTGCCAGTAGTCCGAGGGGCGGGGATCAGCCCCAGCATTTT. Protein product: CASSPRGGDQPQHF.

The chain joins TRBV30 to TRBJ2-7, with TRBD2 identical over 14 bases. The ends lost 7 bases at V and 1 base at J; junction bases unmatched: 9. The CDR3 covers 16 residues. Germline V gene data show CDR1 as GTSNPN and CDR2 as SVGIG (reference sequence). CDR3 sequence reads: CASAGTSGSSSYEQYF. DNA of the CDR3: TGTGCCTCCGCCGGGACTAGCGGGAGTTCTTCCTACGAGCAGTACTTC.

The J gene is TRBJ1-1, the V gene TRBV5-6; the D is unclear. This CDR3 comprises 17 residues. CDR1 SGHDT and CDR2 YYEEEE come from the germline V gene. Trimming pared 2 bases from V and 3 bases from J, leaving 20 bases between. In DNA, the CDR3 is TGTGCCAGCAGCTTCGGAGCAGCCATTACGGCTTACACTGAAGCTTTCTTT. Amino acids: CASSFGAAITAYTEAFF.